This T cell receptor beta chain stems from a study of blood T cell repertoires in COVID-19 (dated by TCRdb to the early 2020s). Study-wide context: Samples covering the acute and convalescent phases of COVID-19 were provided by collaborators in the United States, Italy and Spain. Deeply sampled blood TCRbeta repertoires from subjects exposed to, actively infected with, or recovered from COVID-19 were included in the dataset. The material from the prospective study consisted of cDNA or gDNA derived from T cells, B-cell-depleted T cells, or PBMCs. The repertoires were released in a freely available public database intended as a resource for research on the immune response to SARS-CoV-2. Sample metadata almost always included a de-identified subject ID, COVID-19 status, age in years and sex. Samples were obtained from the ongoing ImmuneRACE study (first 160 participants) and from about 1,300 subjects provided by 6 global collaborators. Where available, HLA class I and class II types were taken from metadata supplied by the sample provider and were not determined by assay-based typing.

Whole blood was collected in K2EDTA tubes by collaborating institutions according to the institutions' own protocols. For TCRbeta analysis, collaborators shipped samples in one of three forms: frozen whole blood, isolated PBMCs, or DNA extracted from either of those sample types. Study-level results and caveats: The quantity of clinical and demographic metadata differed by source and by participant and was supplied without curation.

TCRbeta CDR3 regions were amplified from genomic DNA by means of the immunoSEQ Assay, a bias-controlled multiplex PCR. Under the source paper's analysis protocol: The number of nucleated cells in each sample was estimated from the amplification of reference gene primers within the assay. To quantify the absolute abundance of each unique TCRbeta CDR3 rearrangement, sequence reads were collapsed and filtered. For each sample, productive Simpson clonality was calculated by taking the square root of Simpson's diversity index across productive rearrangements. The immuneACCESS repertoire file appears here via TCRdb, limited to in-frame rearrangements. These files lack a portion of the clones; in checked studies, under half of the deficit traces to unresolved V genes, and the cause of the others is not known. For V, J and clone size, that table is used; D and trimming come from the DNA. The sample contains about 180,000 clones, more than 70% of them found a single time. Of the sample, 2% to 3% is held by the ten largest clones.

Unmatched junction bases come to 3, with V trimmed by 10 bases and J by 2 bases. Looking up the germline V gene (reference sequence) yields CDR1 LGHDT and CDR2 YNNKEL. Spanning cysteine to phenylalanine, the CDR3 consists of 12 amino acids. Kept here is only the CDR3 DNA, which spans 36 bases and is read in frame from base 1. For this clone: Its antigen target is currently unknown. Base qualities are missing; no much larger clone stands one base away.

The sequenced sample consisted of peripheral blood. Recombination joined TRBV3-1 (or the pseudogene TRBV3-2) with TRBJ2-3, with TRBD2 matching 7 junction bases. The sequence came from a man aged 35 to 55 with active or convalescent COVID-19. The CDR3 amino acid sequence is: CATRGVTDTQYF. The nucleotide sequence reads TGTGCCACTCGGGGGGTCACAGATACGCAGTATTTT.